Listed below are T cell receptor beta chains from one sample, sequenced in a study of blood T cell repertoires in COVID-19. The repertoire was sequenced with immunoSEQ multiplex PCR; TCRdb's copy has only in-frame clones and lacks some. The table shows under 200,000 clones, with about 85% occurring only once. The sample taken for sequencing was peripheral blood. These receptors came from a man aged 60-69 years with acute or convalescent COVID-19. CDR3s include the opening cysteine and the closing phenylalanine or tryptophan. The D gene is left open where the match is weak. The size field is filled for only some rows; it gives once, few, many or a size class.

V	J	D	size	DNA	CDR3
TRBV5-8	TRBJ1-1	-	-	TGTGCCAGCAGTTTTAGGAACCGGGACAAAGCTTTCTTT	CASSFRNRDKAFF
TRBV24-1	TRBJ2-7	TRBD1	-	TGTGCCACCAGTACCAGGGGGCCTACGATAGAGCAGTACTTC	CATSTRGPTIEQYF
TRBV6-5	TRBJ2-7	TRBD1	-	TGTGCCAGCAGTTCCCACTCAGGGACAGGGGGCGGCGAGCAGTACTTC	CASSSHSGTGGGEQYF
TRBV2	TRBJ1-4	-	few	TGTGCCAGCAGTGACGGGAGGGGTGGTGAAAAACTGTTTTTT	CASSDGRGGEKLFF
TRBV24-1	TRBJ2-2	TRBD1	-	TGTGCCACCAGTGACCGGGGACAGGGGCTGGCCGGGGAGCTGTTTTTT	CATSDRGQGLAGELFF
TRBV7-2	TRBJ2-7	TRBD1	-	TGTGCCAGCAGACCAGGTGGGACAGGGATCCTTCGGCAGTACTTC	CASRPGGTGILRQYF
TRBV7-2	TRBJ2-5	-	-	TGTGCCAGCAGCCGGGAAGGTACAGGGCGAGAGACCCAGTACTTC	CASSREGTGRETQYF
TRBV24-1	TRBJ1-2	TRBD1	-	TGTGCCACCAGTGACACGGACAGGGGAGCCTATGGCTACACCTTC	CATSDTDRGAYGYTF
TRBV5-1	TRBJ1-1	TRBD1	-	TGCGCCAGCAGTCTAATTACCGGGACAGGGAACACTGAAGCTTTCTTT	CASSLITGTGNTEAFF
TRBV29-1	TRBJ1-2	-	-	TGCAGCGTTCTCGAAGGGGATGGGGGCTACACCTTC	CSVLEGDGGYTF
TRBV27	TRBJ2-3	TRBD1	-	TGTGCCAGCAGCTCGTTGACAGGGGAAGATACGCAGTATTTT	CASSSLTGEDTQYF
TRBV5-5	TRBJ1-5	-	-	TGTGCCAGCAGCTGGGGCTCCGCTGGGGTGGCCCAGCATTTT	CASSWGSAGVAQHF
TRBV6-1	TRBJ1-1	-	few	TGTGCCAGCAGTGAAGAGGGAGGGGGCACTGAAGCTTTCTTT	CASSEEGGGTEAFF
TRBV11-3	TRBJ1-1	-	-	TGTGCCAGCAGCTTTAACACGATGAACACTGAAGCTTTCTTT	CASSFNTMNTEAFF
TRBV6-6	TRBJ2-7	-	-	TGTGCCAGCAGTTACGACAGCTCCACTGGGCAGTACTTC	CASSYDSSTGQYF
TRBV11-2	TRBJ1-4	TRBD1	-	TGTGCCAGCACCGACCGGACAGGGAGTAATGAAAAACTGTTTTTT	CASTDRTGSNEKLFF
TRBV24-1	TRBJ1-4	-	-	TGTGCCACCCAGTCCGGGAACAGTCCTGCAACTAATGAAAAACTGTTTTTT	CATQSGNSPATNEKLFF
TRBV10-1	TRBJ2-2	-	once	TGCGCCAGCACGGCAGGGAACACCGGGGAGCTGTTTTTT	CASTAGNTGELFF
TRBV6-5	TRBJ1-5	-	-	TGTGCCACCATCTACATAGGGGGAATAGGTCAGCCCCAGCATTTT	CATIYIGGIGQPQHF
TRBV10-3	TRBJ1-5	TRBD1	once	TGTGCCACCCGACAGGGGGCTGAGGGACAGCCCCAGCATTTT	CATRQGAEGQPQHF
TRBV12-5	TRBJ1-4	-	-	TGTGCTAGTGGTTTGGTACGAGGGGGGACTACAACTAATGAAAAACTGTTTTTT	CASGLVRGGTTTNEKLFF
TRBV6-1	TRBJ1-6	TRBD1	-	TGTGCCAGCAGAACTCCGGGACAGGCAGCTTCACCCCTCCACTTT	CASRTPGQAASPLHF
TRBV6-5	TRBJ1-5	TRBD1	-	TGTGCCAGCAGGGGGACAGGGTGGAGCAATCAGCCCCAGCATTTT	CASRGTGWSNQPQHF
TRBV27	TRBJ1-2	TRBD1	-	TGTGCCAGCAGATCCGGACAGGGCACCTATGGCTACACCTTC	CASRSGQGTYGYTF
TRBV7-3	TRBJ1-1	-	-	TGTGCCAGCAGCTTAACGAGGGGGACTGAAGCTTTCTTT	CASSLTRGTEAFF
TRBV29-1	TRBJ1-1	TRBD1	-	TGCAGCGCCGTGGGGACAGGGAACACTGAAGCTTTCTTT	CSAVGTGNTEAFF
TRBV4-1	TRBJ2-7	TRBD1	-	TGCGCCAGCAGCCAAGTCGGCAGGGGGCAATCCTACGAGCAGTACTTC	CASSQVGRGQSYEQYF
TRBV4-1	TRBJ1-1	-	-	TGCGCCAGCAGCCAACACGGGAGGGTCGCTGAAGCTTTCTTT	CASSQHGRVAEAFF
TRBV7-6	TRBJ1-5	-	-	TGTGCCAGCAGCTTAGAGCAGGGTGGCTGGAATCAGCCCCAGCATTTT	CASSLEQGGWNQPQHF